These 30 T cell receptor beta chains were all obtained from the same sample, sequenced in a study of chemoradiotherapy in HPV16-positive cancers. Profiled with immunoSEQ multiplex PCR; TCRdb holds only in-frame clones, not every one. The sample shows about 15,000 clones, around 70% of them seen only once. Sample: tumor tissue, taken from a patient who underwent chemoradiotherapy. These receptors were taken from a human donor with HPV-associated anogenital cancer.

Only a few counts were recorded for this clone. The V call is TRBV7-2, the J call TRBJ2-5; the D gene is possibly TRBD2 (6 bases). CDR1 is SGHTA and CDR2 is FQGNSA in the germline V gene. Trimming removed 3 bases at V and 4 bases at J, with 12 bases between. The CDR3 has 14 residues. CDR3 DNA sequence: TGTGCCAGCAGCTTCGGGACTCCAGGAGAGACCCAGTACTTC. Translation: CASSFGTPGETQYF.

The V call is TRBV7-2, the J call TRBJ2-3; tentatively, D is TRBD1 (5 bases). CDR1 and CDR2 from the germline V gene are SGHTA and FQGNSA. The germline V and J ends were trimmed by 5 bases and 3 bases, with 12 bases remaining between them. The CDR3 runs to 14 residues. CDR3 DNA: TGTGCCAGCAGCCCAGGACAATTTACAGATACGCAGTATTTT. It specifies CASSPGQFTDTQYF.

V and J are TRBV2 and TRBJ2-7; D gene unclear. From germline, CDR1 is SNHLY and CDR2 FYNNEI. This CDR3 comprises 12 residues. Between the trimmed V and J ends, which lost 5 bases and 1 base, there was a span of 6 bases. The CDR3 DNA reads TGTGCCAGCAGTCTGCTGTCCTACGAGCAGTACTTC. Protein: CASSLLSYEQYF.

The chain employs TRBV11-2 and TRBJ2-7; D may match TRBD1 or TRBD2 (5 bases each). This CDR3 region has 17 residues. Trimming left V 5 bases short and J 2 bases short, with 22 bases between. Germline V CDR1 and CDR2: SGHAT, FQNNGV. The CDR3 DNA sequence: TGTGCCAGCAGCCCCGGAGAGGAGTTCCGGGGCACCTACGAGCAGTACTTC. As protein: CASSPGEEFRGTYEQYF.

The chain is built from TRBV4-1 and TRBJ2-3; TRBD1 is a possible D gene (5 bases). CDR3 length: 16 amino acids. Looked up from germline, CDR1 is MGHRA and CDR2 is YSYEKL. Trimming took off 1 base at V and 1 base at J, with 12 bases between the two ends. This chain's CDR3 is CASSQAGHTRTDTQYF. The CDR3 bases are TGCGCCAGCAGCCAAGCCGGACACACACGCACAGATACGCAGTATTTT.

This clone was seen once. The chain couples TRBV29-1 to TRBJ2-1; perhaps TRBD1 as D (5 bases). The CDR3 covers 14 residues. CDR1 and CDR2 (germline): SQVTM, ANQGSEA. V was clipped by 4 bases and J by 5 bases, with 15 bases between them. Written as DNA, the CDR3 is TGCAGCGTTGGCAGGGCAGATCTGGACAATGAGCAGTTCTTC. Its translation is CSVGRADLDNEQFF.

The V and J genes are TRBV5-1 and TRBJ2-1, with 11 nucleotides matching TRBD2. Germline lookup yields CDR1 SGHRS and CDR2 YFSETQ. With V trimmed by 5 bases and J by 8 bases, 12 bases remained unmatched. This CDR3 is 16 amino acids long. As DNA, the CDR3 is TGCGCCAGCAGTCCCGGGACTAGCGGAATTGGGGATGAGCAGTTCTTC. This translates into CASSPGTSGIGDEQFF.

This clone came up a few times. The gene calls are TRBV12-5 and TRBJ1-2; D is possibly TRBD1 (6 bases). Germline loops: CDR1 LGHNT, CDR2 FRNRAP. V shed 3 bases and J shed 4 bases, with 9 bases lying between them. The CDR3 length is 13 residues. The CDR3 here is CASGFGTTYGYTF. DNA of the CDR3: TGTGCTAGTGGTTTCGGGACAACCTATGGCTACACCTTC.

The rearrangement joins TRBV21-1 to TRBJ2-2. TRBV21-1 constitutes a pseudogene. The CDR3 sequence is 14 residues long. The CDR3 nucleotides read TGTGCCAGCAGTGGAAGGGCGAACACCGGGGAGCTGTTTTTT. This encodes CASSGRANTGELFF.

The chain combines TRBV5-4 with TRBJ2-1; perhaps TRBD2 as D (5 bases). The CDR3 length is 16 residues. CDR1 and CDR2 from the germline V gene are SGHNT and YYREEE (reference sequence). V was cut by 4 bases and J by 2 bases, with 16 bases left in between. CDR3 bases: TGTGCCAGCAGCCTTGAGGTGGGAGTGGCCTACAATGAGCAGTTCTTC. Its translation is CASSLEVGVAYNEQFF.

V is TRBV2 and J is TRBJ1-1; no reliable D call. The germline CDR1 and CDR2 sequences are SNHLY and FYNNEI. The CDR3 consists of 13 residues. Trimming removed 6 bases at V and 2 bases at J, with 10 bases between. The CDR3 nucleotides are TGTGCCAGCAGGGACGATTATAACACTGAAGCTTTCTTT. Translating gives CASRDDYNTEAFF.

The V gene is TRBV7-3, the J gene TRBJ2-5; possibly TRBD1 or TRBD2 for D (5 bases each). The germline gives CDR1 SGHTA, CDR2 FQGTGA. Trimming removed 4 bases at V and 5 bases at J, with 11 bases between. The CDR3 loop spans 13 amino acids. For the CDR3, the DNA is TGTGCCAGCAGCTCGGGACCACGCGAGACCCAGTACTTC. It yields the protein CASSSGPRETQYF.

This clone has just a few counts. V usage is TRBV18 and J usage is TRBJ1-1; 7 positions agree with TRBD1. The V gene's germline CDR1 is KGHSH and CDR2 LQKENI. The CDR3 loop spans 13 amino acids. V gave up 8 bases and J gave up 7 bases; unmatched junction bases: 10. CDR3 in amino acids: CASQTTGAGEAFF. The CDR3, as DNA: TGTGCCAGCCAGACCACAGGGGCGGGTGAAGCTTTCTTT.

The J gene is TRBJ2-3, the V gene TRBV4-1; unclear D gene. CDR1 is MGHRA, CDR2 YSYEKL, per germline. The CDR3 length is 15 residues. V lost 0 bases to trimming and J lost 4 bases, with 11 bases between them. As DNA, the CDR3 is TGCGCCAGCAGCCAAGAGCCCCCTAGGGCAGATACGCAGTATTTT. This translates into CASSQEPPRADTQYF.

In its sample, this clone was seen a few times. An end of the junction differs from the germline gene, which may be a read error. This rearrangement joins TRBV6-1 to TRBJ2-2, with unresolved D. The germline gives CDR1 MNHNS, CDR2 SASEGT. The CDR3 sequence is 12 residues long. CDR3 bases: TGTGCCAGCAGTGGGAATGACAACCGCGGCATTTTT. Translated: CASSGNDNRGIF.

The chain recombines TRBV30 with TRBJ1-2; D is ambiguous. CDR3 length: 11 amino acids. V was shortened by 8 bases and J by 4 bases, with 11 bases between the two germline ends. Germline lookup yields CDR1 GTSNPN and CDR2 SVGIG (reference sequence). The CDR3: CAGNRAYGYTF. The CDR3 nucleotides are TGTGCCGGAAACCGGGCCTATGGCTACACCTTC.

Remarks on this clone: Likely a read error: the CDR3 ends without its conserved phenylalanine or tryptophan. The limits of the CDR3 on the DNA are not certain, so only TCRdb's listed CDR3 is given. The chain combines TRBV19 with TRBJ1-4. Ends included, the CDR3 has 11 residues. Germline CDR1 is LNHDA and CDR2 is SQIVND (reference sequence). This chain's CDR3 is CASPGRRLRYC.

The gene calls are TRBV11-3 and TRBJ1-3, with D perhaps TRBD1 (5 bases). CDR1 and CDR2 from the germline V gene are SGHNT and YENEEA. V dropped 3 bases and J dropped 1 base, with 10 bases sitting between them. The CDR3 is 15 amino acids. CDR3 region: CASSFGGTSGNTIYF. In DNA form, the CDR3 reads TGTGCCAGCAGCTTCGGGGGGACTTCTGGAAACACCATATATTTT.

This chain joins TRBV6-4 and TRBJ1-1; no clear D gene. V was clipped by 6 bases and J by 1 base, with 6 bases between them. Germline CDR1 reads MRHNA; CDR2 reads SNTAGT. The CDR3 consists of 12 residues. CDR3 sequence: CASSDWNTEAFF. CDR3 coding DNA: TGTGCCAGCAGCGATTGGAACACTGAAGCTTTCTTT.

Sample share makes this clone medium-sized. CDR3 region: CASSEGTSGRGETQYF. CDR3 nucleotide sequence: TGCGCCAGCAGTGAAGGGACTAGCGGGAGAGGAGAGACCCAGTACTTC. The chain recombines TRBV10-1 with TRBJ2-5; TRBD2 agrees at 14 bases. The germline V gene encodes CDR1 WNHNN and CDR2 SYGVQD (reference sequence). V dropped 3 bases and J dropped 4; count of bases not matched to a gene: 4. This CDR3 has 16 amino acids.

The rearrangement joins TRBV6-5 to TRBJ1-1; 9 bases are a match to TRBD1. The CDR3 extends over 14 amino acids. Germline loops: CDR1 MNHEY, CDR2 SVGAGI. The junction had 6 bases not matched to a gene; V was cut back by 7 bases and J by 3 bases. DNA of the CDR3: TGTGCCAGCACCGAGACAGGGGGGGACACTGAAGCTTTCTTT. Translated, it gives CASTETGGDTEAFF.

This rearrangement joins TRBV5-1 to TRBJ2-5; 13 nucleotides agree with TRBD2. The germline V gene has CDR1 SGHRS and CDR2 YFSETQ. This CDR3 comprises 18 residues. J was trimmed by 1 base and V by 4 bases; bases with no gene match: 10. CDR3 sequence: CASSKGLAGSGRQETQYF. CDR3 sequence (DNA): TGCGCCAGCAGCAAGGGACTAGCGGGGAGCGGTCGCCAAGAGACCCAGTACTTC.

The rearrangement links TRBV7-9 to TRBJ2-3; D is unresolved. Looked up from germline, CDR1 is SEHNR and CDR2 is FQNEAQ (reference sequence). This CDR3 comprises 14 residues. The ends were cut back, 5 bases at V and 0 bases at J, with 9 bases in the middle. The CDR3 DNA sequence: TGTGCCAGCAGCGGCATCGGAAGCACAGATACGCAGTATTTT. This encodes CASSGIGSTDTQYF.

The chain joins TRBV5-4 to TRBJ1-5, with D unresolved. The V end was cut by 1 base, the J end by 5 bases, with 13 bases between. CDR1 and CDR2 (germline): SGHNT, YYREEE (reference sequence). This CDR3 is 15 amino acids long. The CDR3 DNA reads TGTGCCAGCAGCTTGACTCCTCAGGTGTATCAGCCCCAGCATTTT. It is translated as CASSLTPQVYQPQHF.

This sequence joins TRBV5-1 and TRBJ1-5; 9 nucleotides agree with TRBD1. This CDR3 region has 14 residues. With V trimmed by 0 bases and J by 5 bases, 0 bases remained unmatched. Germline V CDR1 and CDR2: SGHRS, YFSETQ. CDR3 sequence (DNA): TGCGCCAGCAGCTTGGGACAGGGGGATCAGCCCCAGCATTTT. This translates into CASSLGQGDQPQHF. The full variable domain, in which reference TRBV5-1 and TRBJ1-5 provide the parts outside the CDR3, is KAGVTQTPRYLIKTRGQQVTLSCSPISGHRSVSWYQQTPGQGLQFLFEYFSETQRNKGNFPGRFSGRQFSNSRSEMNVSTLELGDSALYLCASSLGQGDQPQHFGDGTRLSIL.

The chain is built from TRBV6-1 and TRBJ2-7; a weak D match, TRBD1 (6 bases). Germline V gene data show CDR1 as MNHNS and CDR2 as SASEGT. The CDR3 runs to 15 residues. The V and J ends lost 4 bases and 6 bases respectively, with 19 bases between them. In DNA form, the CDR3 reads TGTGCCAGCAGTGTTATCCGGGACATATCGCTCGAGCAGTACTTC. It encodes CASSVIRDISLEQYF.

The chain is built from TRBV28 and TRBJ2-7; TRBD2 matches at 10 bases. This CDR3 spans 16 amino acids. V trimming: 3 bases; J trimming: 6 bases; junction bases outside the gene matches: 11. Per germline, CDR1 MDHEN and CDR2 SYDVKM. The CDR3 sequence is CASSFGLAGGQAEQYF. The CDR3 DNA follows: TGTGCCAGCAGTTTCGGCTTAGCGGGGGGACAAGCCGAGCAGTACTTC.

The chain joins TRBV7-9 to TRBJ1-2; D unresolved. V was trimmed by 1 base and J by 6 bases, leaving 12 bases between them. CDR3 size: 14 residues. From germline, CDR1 is SEHNR and CDR2 FQNEAQ (reference sequence). This CDR3 reads CASSLGHQFDGYTF. The CDR3, as DNA: TGTGCCAGCAGCTTAGGGCACCAATTTGATGGCTACACCTTC.

The chain couples TRBV9 to TRBJ1-4; D might be TRBD1 (5 bases). This CDR3 is 15 amino acids long. Trimming stripped 0 bases from V and 3 bases from J, with 9 bases between. Germline values: CDR1 SGDLS, CDR2 YYNGEE. The CDR3 DNA follows: TGTGCCAGCAGCGTAGGTCAGGGATCTAATGAAAAACTGTTTTTT. Translation: CASSVGQGSNEKLFF.

The J gene is TRBJ2-5, the V gene TRBV10-3, with 7 positions matching TRBD1. The CDR3 spans 12 residues. After removal of 11 bases from V and 3 bases from J, the junction contained 6 bases not matched to a gene. Germline V gene sequence: CDR1 ENHRY, CDR2 SYGVKD. The CDR3 loop reads CASAQGKETQYF. The CDR3 nucleotides are TGTGCCTCCGCACAGGGGAAAGAGACCCAGTACTTC.